The entry below describes one T cell receptor beta chain. Its antigen is undetermined. TCR alpha and TCR beta cDNA libraries with sample barcodes and UMIs came from 5'RACE using constant-segment primers. TCRdb passed the 5' RACE reads through MiXCR, listing each CDR3 protein once. The sample shows 70,000 to 100,000 distinct CDR3 sequences, about an eighth of them seen only once. These data come from a study of T-cell memory formation after mild COVID-19. Study background: Clusters of TCRs were largely donor specific. Points from the study as a whole: Clones which contracted sat mainly in CM and EM if CD4+, and in EMRA if CD8+. Later expanders leaned CD4+, whereas day 15 to 85 contracting clones were balanced CD4/CD8.

Germline loops: CDR1 SQVTM, CDR2 ANQGSEA. Trimming removed 3 bases from V and 5 bases from J; junction bases left unmatched: 12. This CDR3 has 16 residues. What was sequenced was PBMCs or a T cell subset sorted from them (not recorded which). This chain joins TRBV29-1 and TRBJ2-3, with 9 bases matching TRBD1. This TCR derives from an adult woman who had mild COVID-19 (a few samples of this study predate the infection). Cell type and time point are not known. The CDR3 is CSVELGQGRLGDTQYF. The CDR3 DNA reads TGCAGCGTTGAGCTGGGACAGGGACGATTAGGAGATACGCAGTATTTT.